This paragraph covers one T cell receptor beta chain sequence. The antigen is unknown. This sample was taken from a study of identical twins. Unmatched junction bases numbered 36, after V lost 5 bases and J lost 8 bases. The CDR3 covers 23 residues. The germline CDR1 and CDR2 sequences are MDHEN and SYDVKM. Study findings and constraints: Researchers caution that invariant MAIT and iNKT cells could partly confound zero-insertion analyses. The analysis was cross-sectional rather than longitudinal within donors. High-abundance cord blood beta clonotypes had fewer insertions; memory repertoires showed none. Researchers reported weaker excess twin sharing in beta out-of-frame sequences.

MiXCR, applied by TCRdb to the 5' RACE reads, yields one record per CDR3 protein. The repertoire holds 690,000 or so distinct CDR3 sequences, with 6% to 6.5% as singletons. Sequenced: naive T cells sorted from blood. The clonotype was recovered from a young man in good health. This chain uses TRBV28 with TRBJ1-2, with 9 bases that match TRBD1. CDR3 sequence reads: CASSAFKGGGVWTGESLNEGYTF. The CDR3, as DNA: TGTGCCAGCAGTGCCTTTAAAGGTGGGGGAGTCTGGACAGGGGAGAGTTTGAATGAAGGCTACACCTTC.